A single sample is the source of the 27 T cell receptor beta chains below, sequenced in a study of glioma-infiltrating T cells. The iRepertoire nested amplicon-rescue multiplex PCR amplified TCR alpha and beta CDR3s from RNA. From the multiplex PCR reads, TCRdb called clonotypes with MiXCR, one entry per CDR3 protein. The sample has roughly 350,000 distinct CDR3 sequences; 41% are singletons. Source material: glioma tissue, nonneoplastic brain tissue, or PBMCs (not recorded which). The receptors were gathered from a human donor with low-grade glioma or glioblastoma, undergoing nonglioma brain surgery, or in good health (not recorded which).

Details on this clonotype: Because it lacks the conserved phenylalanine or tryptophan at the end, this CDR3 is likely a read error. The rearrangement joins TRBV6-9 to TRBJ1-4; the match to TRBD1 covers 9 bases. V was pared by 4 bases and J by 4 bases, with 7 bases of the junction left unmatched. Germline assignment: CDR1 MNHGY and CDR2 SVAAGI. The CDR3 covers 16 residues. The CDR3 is CASSSSGTGYNEKLFS. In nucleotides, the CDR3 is TGTGCCAGCAGTTCATCCGGGACAGGGTATAATGAAAAACTGTTTTCT.

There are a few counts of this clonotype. CDR3 coding DNA: TGCAGTGCTGGGGATGGGCGGGCCAAAAACATTCAGTACTTC. Amino acid sequence: CSAGDGRAKNIQYF. The V gene is TRBV20-1, the J gene TRBJ2-4, with no clear D. CDR3 size: 14 residues. The germline gives CDR1 DFQATT, CDR2 SNEGSKA (reference sequence). Trimming stripped 5 bases from V and 1 base from J, with 12 bases between.

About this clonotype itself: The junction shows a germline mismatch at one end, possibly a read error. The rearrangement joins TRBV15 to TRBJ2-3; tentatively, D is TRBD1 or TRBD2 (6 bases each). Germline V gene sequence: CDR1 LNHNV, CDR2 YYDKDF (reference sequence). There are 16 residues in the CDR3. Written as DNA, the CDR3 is TGTGCCACCAGCAGAGAGGTGATGGGGGGCACAGATACGAAGTATTTT. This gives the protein CATSREVMGGTDTKYF.

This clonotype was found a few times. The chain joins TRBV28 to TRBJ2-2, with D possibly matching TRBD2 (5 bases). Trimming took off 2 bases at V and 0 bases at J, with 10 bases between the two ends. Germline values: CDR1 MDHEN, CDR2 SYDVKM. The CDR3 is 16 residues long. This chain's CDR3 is CASSLNGNANTGELFF. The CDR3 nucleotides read TGTGCCAGCAGTTTAAACGGGAATGCGAACACCGGGGAGCTGTTTTTT.

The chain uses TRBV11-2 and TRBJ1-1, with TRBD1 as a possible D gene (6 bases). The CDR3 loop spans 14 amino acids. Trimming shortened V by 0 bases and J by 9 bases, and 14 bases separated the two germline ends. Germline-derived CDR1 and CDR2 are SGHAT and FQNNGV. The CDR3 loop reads CASSLDRQGRKAFF. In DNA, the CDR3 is TGTGCCAGCAGCTTAGATCGGCAGGGGCGAAAAGCTTTCTTT.

The CDR3: CASSPLASSYNEQFF. CDR3 nucleotides: TGTGCCAGCAGCCCCCTTGCGTCCTCCTACAATGAGCAGTTCTTC. The rearrangement joins TRBV7-8 to TRBJ2-1; no definite D call. The CDR3 length is 15 residues. CDR1 SGHVS and CDR2 FQNEAQ come from the germline V gene. Trimming took off 5 bases at V and 0 bases at J, with 11 bases between the two ends.

For the CDR3, the DNA is TGTGCCAGCAGACCGCTACAGGGACTCTACGAGCAGTACTTC. Translated, it gives CASRPLQGLYEQYF. The J gene is TRBJ2-7, the V gene TRBV11-2; D possibly uses TRBD1 or TRBD2 (6 bases each). The V end lost 6 bases, the J end lost 3 bases, and 15 bases lay between the germline ends. Germline CDR1 reads SGHAT; CDR2 reads FQNNGV. There are 14 residues in the CDR3.

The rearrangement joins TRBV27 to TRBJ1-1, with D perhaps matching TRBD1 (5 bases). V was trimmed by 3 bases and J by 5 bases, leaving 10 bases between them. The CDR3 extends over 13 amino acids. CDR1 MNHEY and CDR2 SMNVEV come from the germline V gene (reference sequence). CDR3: CASSFGGITEAFF. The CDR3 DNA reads TGTGCCAGCAGTTTTGGGGGTATAACTGAAGCTTTCTTT.

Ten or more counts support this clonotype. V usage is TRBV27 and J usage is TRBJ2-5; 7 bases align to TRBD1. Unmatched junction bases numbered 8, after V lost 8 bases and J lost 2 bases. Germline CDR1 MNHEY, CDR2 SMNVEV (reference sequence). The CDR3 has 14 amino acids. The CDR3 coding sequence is TGTGCCAGCGCTCGCCGACAGGGACAAGAGACCCAGTACTTC. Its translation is CASARRQGQETQYF.

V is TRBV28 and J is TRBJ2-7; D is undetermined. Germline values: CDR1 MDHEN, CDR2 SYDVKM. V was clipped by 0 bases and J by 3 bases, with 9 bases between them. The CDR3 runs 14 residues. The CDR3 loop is CASSLWGSIYEQYF. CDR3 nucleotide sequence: TGTGCCAGCAGTTTATGGGGATCTATCTACGAGCAGTACTTC.

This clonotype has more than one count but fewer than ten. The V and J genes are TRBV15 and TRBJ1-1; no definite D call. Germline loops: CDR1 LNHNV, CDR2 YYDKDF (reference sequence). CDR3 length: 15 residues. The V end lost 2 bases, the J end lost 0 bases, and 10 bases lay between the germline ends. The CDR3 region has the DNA TGTGCCACCAGCAGACTTCAGCCCATGAACACTGAAGCTTTCTTT. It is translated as CATSRLQPMNTEAFF.

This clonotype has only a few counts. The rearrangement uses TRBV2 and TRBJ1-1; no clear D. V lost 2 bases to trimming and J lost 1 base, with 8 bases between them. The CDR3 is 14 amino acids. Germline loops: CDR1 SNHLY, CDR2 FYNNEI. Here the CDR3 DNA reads TGTGCCAGCAGTGAACGGCGGGGGAACACTGAAGCTTTCTTT. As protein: CASSERRGNTEAFF.

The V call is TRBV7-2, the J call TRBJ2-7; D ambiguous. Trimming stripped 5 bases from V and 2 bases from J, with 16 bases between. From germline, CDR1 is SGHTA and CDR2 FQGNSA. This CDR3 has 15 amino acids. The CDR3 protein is CASSLPPSGPYEQYF. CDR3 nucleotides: TGTGCCAGCAGCCTCCCCCCTTCGGGCCCCTACGAGCAGTACTTC.

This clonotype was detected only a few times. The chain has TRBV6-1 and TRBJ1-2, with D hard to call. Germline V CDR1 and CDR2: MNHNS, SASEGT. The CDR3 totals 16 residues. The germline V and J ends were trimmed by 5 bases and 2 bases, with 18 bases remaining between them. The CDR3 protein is CASSSGLGLRNYGYTF. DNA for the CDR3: TGTGCCAGCAGTTCTGGGTTAGGGTTGAGGAACTATGGCTACACCTTC.

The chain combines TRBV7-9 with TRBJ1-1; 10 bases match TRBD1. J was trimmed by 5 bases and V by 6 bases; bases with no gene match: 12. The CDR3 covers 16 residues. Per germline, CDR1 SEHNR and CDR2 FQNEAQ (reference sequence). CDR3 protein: CASRETSTGGKTEAFF. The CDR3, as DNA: TGTGCCAGCAGGGAGACGTCGACAGGGGGCAAGACTGAAGCTTTCTTT.

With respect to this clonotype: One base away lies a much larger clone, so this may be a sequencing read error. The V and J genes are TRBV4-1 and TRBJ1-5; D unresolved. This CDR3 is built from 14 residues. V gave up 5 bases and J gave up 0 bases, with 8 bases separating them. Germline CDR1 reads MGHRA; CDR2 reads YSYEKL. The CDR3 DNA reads TGCGCCAGCAGCGAAACATGTAGCAATCAGCCCCAGCATTTT. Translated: CASSETCSNQPQHF.

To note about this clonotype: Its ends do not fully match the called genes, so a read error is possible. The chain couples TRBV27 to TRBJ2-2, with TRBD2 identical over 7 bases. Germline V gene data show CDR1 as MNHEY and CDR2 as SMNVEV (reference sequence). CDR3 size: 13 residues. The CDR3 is CASRLANTWELFF. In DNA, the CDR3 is TGTGCCAGCAGACTAGCGAACACCTGGGAGCTGTTTTTT.

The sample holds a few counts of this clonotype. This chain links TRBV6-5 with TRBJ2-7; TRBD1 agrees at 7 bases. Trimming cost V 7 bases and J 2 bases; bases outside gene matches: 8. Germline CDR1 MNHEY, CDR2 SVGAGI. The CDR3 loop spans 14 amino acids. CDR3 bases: TGTGCCAGCAATCCAGGGACAGCTCCCTACGAGCAGTACTTC. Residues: CASNPGTAPYEQYF.

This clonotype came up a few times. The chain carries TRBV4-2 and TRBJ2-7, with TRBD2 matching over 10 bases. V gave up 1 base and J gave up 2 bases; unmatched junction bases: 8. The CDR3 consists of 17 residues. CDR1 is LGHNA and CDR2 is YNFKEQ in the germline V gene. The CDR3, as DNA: TGTGCCAGCAGCCAAGTTGGACTAGCGGAGACCCCCTACGAGCAGTACTTC. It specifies CASSQVGLAETPYEQYF.

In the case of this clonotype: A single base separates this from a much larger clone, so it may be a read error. In DNA, the CDR3 is TGTGCCAGCAGTTTATCGAAGGGACAGGGTTCTGGGGCCGACGTCCTGACTTTC. Residues: CASSLSKGQGSGADVLTF. The chain uses TRBV27 and TRBJ2-6, with TRBD1 identical over 9 bases. The germline CDR1 and CDR2 sequences are MNHEY and SMNVEV (reference sequence). The CDR3 is made up of 18 amino acids.

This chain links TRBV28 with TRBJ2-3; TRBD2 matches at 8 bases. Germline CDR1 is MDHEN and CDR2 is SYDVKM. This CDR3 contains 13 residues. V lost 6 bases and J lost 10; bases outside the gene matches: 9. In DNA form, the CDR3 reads TGTGCCAGCAGGCCCCCTACTAGCGGTGCGCAGTATTTT. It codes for CASRPPTSGAQYF. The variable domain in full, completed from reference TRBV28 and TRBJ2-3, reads DVKVTQSSRYLVKRTGEKVFLECVQDMDHENMFWYRQDPGLGLRLIYFSYDVKMKEKGDIPEGYSVSREKKERFSLILESASTNQTSMYLCASRPPTSGAQYFGPGTRLTVL.

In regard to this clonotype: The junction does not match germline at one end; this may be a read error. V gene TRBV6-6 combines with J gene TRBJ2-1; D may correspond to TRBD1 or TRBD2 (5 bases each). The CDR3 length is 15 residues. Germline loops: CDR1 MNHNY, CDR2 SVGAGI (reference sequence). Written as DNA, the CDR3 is TGTGCCAGCATTTACTCGGCCCTGGGGGTTGGTGAGCAGTTCTTC. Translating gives CASIYSALGVGEQFF.

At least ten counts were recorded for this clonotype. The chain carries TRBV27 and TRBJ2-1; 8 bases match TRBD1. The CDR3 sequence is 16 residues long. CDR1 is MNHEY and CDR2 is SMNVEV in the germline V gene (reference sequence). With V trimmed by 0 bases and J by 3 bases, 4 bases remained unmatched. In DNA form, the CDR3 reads TGTGCCAGCAGTTTATCGGCAGGGGGCGGCTACAATGAGCAGTTCTTC. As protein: CASSLSAGGGYNEQFF.

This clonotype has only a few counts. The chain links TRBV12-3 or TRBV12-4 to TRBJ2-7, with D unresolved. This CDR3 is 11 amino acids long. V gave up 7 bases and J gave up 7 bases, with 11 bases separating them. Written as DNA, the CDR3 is TGTGCCAGCAAAACGGACGGGGAGCAGTACTTC. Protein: CASKTDGEQYF.

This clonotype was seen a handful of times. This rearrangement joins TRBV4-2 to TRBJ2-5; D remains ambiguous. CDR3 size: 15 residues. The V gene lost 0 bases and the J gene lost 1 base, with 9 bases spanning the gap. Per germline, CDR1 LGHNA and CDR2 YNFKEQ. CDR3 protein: CASSQDSPSQETQYF. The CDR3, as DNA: TGTGCCAGCAGCCAAGATAGCCCTAGCCAAGAGACCCAGTACTTC.

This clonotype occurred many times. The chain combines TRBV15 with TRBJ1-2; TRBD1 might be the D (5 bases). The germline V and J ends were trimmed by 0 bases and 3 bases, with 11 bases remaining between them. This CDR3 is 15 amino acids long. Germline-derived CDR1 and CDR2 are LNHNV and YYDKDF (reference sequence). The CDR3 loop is CATSREQTVHYGYTF. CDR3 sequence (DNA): TGTGCCACCAGCAGAGAGCAGACAGTTCACTATGGCTACACCTTC. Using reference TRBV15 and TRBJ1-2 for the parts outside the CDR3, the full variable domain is DAMVIQNPRYQVTQFGKPVTLSCSQTLNHNVMYWYQQKSSQAPKLLFHYYDKDFNNEADTPDNFQSRRPNTSFCFLDIRSPGLGDTAMYLCATSREQTVHYGYTFGSGTRLTVV.

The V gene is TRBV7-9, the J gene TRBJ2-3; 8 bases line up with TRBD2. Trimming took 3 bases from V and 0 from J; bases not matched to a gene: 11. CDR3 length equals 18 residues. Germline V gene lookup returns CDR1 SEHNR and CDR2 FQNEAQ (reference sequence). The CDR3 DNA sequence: TGTGCCAGCAGCTTCAGCAGCGGGAGCGCTTATAGCACAGATACGCAGTATTTT. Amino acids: CASSFSSGSAYSTDTQYF.